One and the same sample provided the 3 T cell receptor beta chains below, sequenced in a study of patients and donors after allogeneic stem cell transplantation. MiXCR, applied by TCRdb to the RT-PCR reads, yields one record per CDR3 protein. The repertoire holds around 160,000 distinct CDR3 sequences, 30% seen once, with under 3.5% in the top ten. The material sequenced was blood, either unsorted or a sorted T cell fraction (not recorded which). These receptors were taken from a human donor who was either an allogeneic HSCT recipient or a stem cell or donor lymphocyte infusion donor (not recorded which). It is not recorded whose cells these are; they may come from a transplant donor.

V is TRBV4-3 and J is TRBJ2-2; D not resolved. CDR1 is LGHNA, CDR2 YSLEER, per germline. Trimming took 3 bases from V and 5 from J, leaving 7 bases between them. The CDR3 is 13 residues long. The CDR3 here is CASSQGFTGELFF. CDR3 bases: TGCGCCAGCAGCCAGGGCTTTACCGGGGAGCTGTTTTTT.

The chain has TRBV2 and TRBJ2-1; 14 nucleotides align to TRBD2. CDR1 and CDR2 (germline): SNHLY, FYNNEI. This CDR3 has 17 amino acids. J lost 0 bases, V lost 8 bases, and 6 bases had no gene match. The CDR3, as DNA: TGTGCCAGCCGACTAGCGGGAGGGCCGGTCTCCTACAATGAGCAGTTCTTC. This sequence encodes CASRLAGGPVSYNEQFF.

This clonotype was observed a few times. This chain connects TRBV4-1 to TRBJ1-1; a weak D match, TRBD1 (5 bases). This CDR3 region has 13 residues. The V end lost 8 bases, the J end lost 0 bases, and 10 bases lay between the germline ends. Germline-derived CDR1 and CDR2 are MGHRA and YSYEKL. The CDR3 DNA reads as TGCGCCAGCTCCTGGGGCATGAACACTGAAGCTTTCTTT. This encodes CASSWGMNTEAFF.